The 23 T cell receptor beta chains below were found in one sample sequenced in a study of blood T cell repertoires in COVID-19. TCRdb's copy holds only in-frame clones and misses some; the assay was immunoSEQ multiplex PCR. This sample has about 160,000 clones, with roughly 82% found just once. The sample taken for sequencing was peripheral blood. The receptors here all came from a woman in her forties with COVID-19, enrolled during active disease.

This clone was seen only once. The chain recombines TRBV7-9 with TRBJ1-4; TRBD1 is a possible D gene (5 bases). Trimming took off 3 bases at V and 13 bases at J, with 12 bases between the two ends. This CDR3 is 12 amino acids long. Germline V CDR1 and CDR2: SEHNR, FQNEAQ (reference sequence). DNA of the CDR3: TGTGCCAGCAGCTTGGAAGACGGGGGACTGTTTTTT. Protein sequence: CASSLEDGGLFF.

The chain is built from TRBV18 and TRBJ2-5; maybe TRBD1 (6 bases). Germline CDR1 is KGHSH and CDR2 is LQKENI. Trimming removed 4 bases at V and 2 bases at J, with 8 bases between. This CDR3 contains 13 residues. CDR3 sequence (DNA): TGTGCCAGCTCACGACAGGAACAAGAGACCCAGTACTTC. The encoded protein is CASSRQEQETQYF.

The V and J genes are TRBV18 and TRBJ1-3, with D perhaps matching TRBD1 (5 bases). The CDR3 spans 14 residues. Trimming left V 2 bases short and J 0 bases short, with 5 bases between. Germline loops: CDR1 KGHSH, CDR2 LQKENI. As DNA, the CDR3 is TGTGCCAGCTCACCAGACAGCTCTGGAAACACCATATATTTT. Its protein product is CASSPDSSGNTIYF.

The chain is built from TRBV29-1 and TRBJ2-5, with a possible D match to TRBD2 (6 bases). The CDR3 covers 12 residues. Trimming removed 5 bases from V and 4 bases from J, with 11 bases in between. Germline CDR1 SQVTM, CDR2 ANQGSEA. The CDR3 reads CSVLVGGETQYF. The CDR3 bases are TGCAGCGTTTTGGTCGGGGGAGAGACCCAGTACTTC.

V usage is TRBV28 and J usage is TRBJ2-1; a weak D match, TRBD2 (5 bases). Germline V gene lookup returns CDR1 MDHEN and CDR2 SYDVKM. The CDR3 is made up of 16 amino acids. Trimming stripped 3 bases from V and 6 bases from J, with 18 bases between. The CDR3 loop is CASSFVFAGNINEQFF. In nucleotides, the CDR3 is TGTGCCAGCAGTTTCGTCTTTGCGGGTAACATCAATGAGCAGTTCTTC.

The chain links TRBV19 to TRBJ1-2, with 9 bases that match TRBD1. The CDR3 covers 17 residues. Trimming removed 7 bases from V and 6 bases from J; junction bases left unmatched: 18. In germline, CDR1 is LNHDA, CDR2 SQIVND (reference sequence). The CDR3 loop reads CASISSGQGPRTHGYTF. CDR3 in DNA: TGTGCCAGTATATCTTCGGGACAGGGTCCACGAACCCATGGCTACACCTTC.

CDR3 in amino acids: CASSGQGQRNTIYF. In DNA form, the CDR3 reads TGTGCCAGCAGCGGACAGGGGCAAAGAAACACCATATATTTT. V is TRBV3-1 (or the pseudogene TRBV3-2) and J is TRBJ1-3; 9 bases are shared with TRBD1. The CDR3 runs to 14 residues. CDR1 LGHDT and CDR2 YNNKEL come from the germline V gene (reference sequence). With 5 bases clipped from V and 5 bases from J, the junction kept 4 bases outside the gene matches.

The chain carries TRBV18 and TRBJ2-7, with 11 bases aligning to TRBD2. Germline CDR1 KGHSH, CDR2 LQKENI. The CDR3 runs 14 residues. The ends lost 6 bases at V and 6 bases at J; junction bases unmatched: 7. In DNA, the CDR3 is TGTGCCAGCTCCGCCGGGACTAGCGGCCGCGAGCAGTACTTC. Protein: CASSAGTSGREQYF.

This clone was observed once. This chain links TRBV11-1 with TRBJ2-1, with 7 bases fitting TRBD1. The CDR3 sequence is 15 residues long. The trim removed 5 bases at V and 2 bases at J, leaving 6 bases unmatched. Per the germline V gene, CDR1 is SGHAT and CDR2 is FQDESV (reference sequence). The CDR3 region is CASSPGQETYNEQFF. The CDR3 DNA reads TGTGCCAGCAGCCCCGGACAGGAGACCTACAATGAGCAGTTCTTC.

V and J are TRBV29-1 and TRBJ1-1; unclear D gene. Germline assignment: CDR1 SQVTM and CDR2 ANQGSEA. V was trimmed by 4 bases and J by 6 bases, leaving 12 bases between them. The CDR3 is 12 residues long. CDR3 amino acids: CSVGLRGSEAFF. The CDR3 DNA sequence: TGCAGCGTTGGTCTACGAGGGTCTGAAGCTTTCTTT.

The gene calls are TRBV5-5 and TRBJ1-1; D gene ambiguous. The CDR3 length is 15 residues. V was pared by 0 bases and J by 0 bases, with 9 bases between. The V gene's germline CDR1 is SGHKS and CDR2 YYEKEE (reference sequence). The CDR3 loop is CASSLESRLNTEAFF. The DNA of the CDR3 is TGTGCCAGCAGCTTGGAATCCAGGTTGAACACTGAAGCTTTCTTT.

This chain joins TRBV30 and TRBJ2-5; TRBD2 might be the D (7 bases). The CDR3 runs to 14 residues. CDR1 GTSNPN and CDR2 SVGIG come from the germline V gene (reference sequence). The germline V and J ends were trimmed by 2 bases and 1 base, with 11 bases remaining between them. Here the CDR3 DNA reads TGTGCCTGGAGTCCCGGGGGGCCCCAAGAGACCCAGTACTTC. It encodes CAWSPGGPQETQYF.

This clone was found a few times. V usage is TRBV6-4 and J usage is TRBJ2-3, with D perhaps matching TRBD1 (6 bases). With 3 bases removed from V and 0 bases from J, the gap between germline ends came to 13 bases. The CDR3 spans 16 residues. Per the germline V gene, CDR1 is MRHNA and CDR2 is SNTAGT. CDR3 DNA: TGTGCCAGCAGTGAGGGGGCCGGAGGAAGCACAGATACGCAGTATTTT. The encoded protein is CASSEGAGGSTDTQYF.

V gene TRBV30 combines with J gene TRBJ1-2, with D possibly TRBD1 on 6 matching bases. The CDR3 is made up of 11 amino acids. V lost 1 base and J lost 10, with 10 bases in between. Germline V gene data show CDR1 as GTSNPN and CDR2 as SVGIG (reference sequence). CDR3: CAWSAPGDYTF. Here the CDR3 DNA reads TGTGCCTGGAGTGCGCCAGGGGACTACACCTTC.

The gene calls are TRBV5-4 and TRBJ2-5; 7 bases are a match to TRBD2. Germline lookup yields CDR1 SGHNT and CDR2 YYREEE (reference sequence). The CDR3 is made up of 15 amino acids. With V trimmed by 2 bases and J by 2 bases, 6 bases remained unmatched. The DNA of the CDR3 is TGTGCCAGCAGCTTTAGTCGGGGGGTACAAGAGACCCAGTACTTC. It specifies CASSFSRGVQETQYF.

This clone was found once. The V and J genes are TRBV19 and TRBJ2-6; possible D gene TRBD2, 5 bases. The CDR3 extends over 13 amino acids. V lost 6 bases and J 4 bases, leaving 7 bases between the germline ends. Germline-derived CDR1 and CDR2 are LNHDA and SQIVND (reference sequence). CDR3 residues: CASSPGGANVLTF. The CDR3, as DNA: TGTGCCAGTAGCCCGGGGGGGGCCAACGTCCTGACTTTC.

The rearrangement uses TRBV20-1 and TRBJ2-5; no reliable D call. Germline V gives CDR1 DFQATT, CDR2 SNEGSKA (reference sequence). Trimming pared 3 bases from V and 10 bases from J, leaving 15 bases between. The CDR3 extends over 12 amino acids. The CDR3 here is CSASAVRMDQYF. The CDR3 coding sequence is TGCAGTGCTAGTGCCGTGAGGATGGACCAGTACTTC.

This clone was seen only a few times. The CDR3 nucleotides are TGCGCCAGCAGCCAAGAGGTGACAGGGGTTAAGGGCGAAAAACTGTTTTTT. As protein: CASSQEVTGVKGEKLFF. The genes are TRBV4-1 and TRBJ1-4; TRBD1 matches at 8 bases. The CDR3 consists of 17 residues. Germline values: CDR1 MGHRA, CDR2 YSYEKL. Losses at the gene ends were 0 bases for V and 8 bases for J; bases not matched to a gene: 11.

The V and J genes are TRBV9 and TRBJ2-3, with 7 bases aligning to TRBD2. Looked up from germline, CDR1 is SGDLS and CDR2 is YYNGEE. V shed 0 bases, J shed 2 bases, and the junction held 9 bases outside the gene matches. The CDR3 extends over 17 amino acids. The CDR3 DNA follows: TGTGCCAGCAGCGTAGAAACTAGCGAGGTACTCACAGATACGCAGTATTTT. Protein sequence: CASSVETSEVLTDTQYF.

This chain links TRBV9 with TRBJ1-4, with a tentative D call TRBD1 (6 bases). Germline V gene data show CDR1 as SGDLS and CDR2 as YYNGEE. The CDR3 has 14 residues. V dropped 0 bases and J dropped 8 bases, with 11 bases sitting between them. This chain's CDR3 is CASSVDRADEKLFF. Written as DNA, the CDR3 is TGTGCCAGCAGCGTAGACAGGGCTGACGAAAAACTGTTTTTT.

The chain combines TRBV28 with TRBJ1-6, with D unresolved. CDR1 and CDR2 from the germline V gene are MDHEN and SYDVKM. The CDR3 is 14 residues long. V was clipped by 3 bases and J by 3 bases, with 6 bases between them. CDR3 nucleotides: TGTGCCAGCAGTTTCGGGGTCTATAATTCACCCCTCCACTTT. This sequence encodes CASSFGVYNSPLHF.

This clone was seen ten or more times. The V gene is TRBV6-1, the J gene TRBJ2-7, with 8 bases matching TRBD1. CDR1 MNHNS and CDR2 SASEGT come from the germline V gene. This CDR3 is 15 amino acids long. V shed 2 bases, J shed 5 bases, and the junction held 8 bases outside the gene matches. This chain's CDR3 is CASSERDRLPHEQYV. The CDR3 region has the DNA TGTGCCAGCAGTGAAAGGGACAGGCTCCCGCACGAGCAGTACGTC.

The V and J genes are TRBV6-5 and TRBJ1-1; no definite D call. The germline CDR1 and CDR2 sequences are MNHEY and SVGAGI. With 5 bases removed from V and 6 bases from J, the gap between germline ends came to 13 bases. The CDR3 extends over 13 amino acids. CDR3 in amino acids: CASSNGGLAEAFF. Here the CDR3 DNA reads TGTGCCAGCAGTAACGGAGGGCTGGCTGAAGCTTTCTTT.